This is a list of T cell receptor beta chains from one sample in a study of T cell responses to AZD1222 COVID-19 vaccine. Sequencing was performed with immunoSEQ multiplex PCR; in TCRdb, only in-frame clones are kept and a portion is missing. The sample lists approximately 110,000 clones, about 87% occurring once. The starting material was peripheral blood, obtained on day 0 of AZD1222 vaccination. These receptors all stem from an adult in good health. Each CDR3 is given with its conserved first and last residue. Fields, in order: V gene, J gene, D gene, clone size, CDR3 protein, CDR3 DNA. The D gene is left open where the match is weak. Only part of the rows carry a size: once, few, many, or a class if the clone is expanded.

TRBV19	TRBJ2-3	NA	NA	CASSIVGDLSDTQYF	TGTGCCAGTAGTATAGTGGGAGACTTATCAGATACGCAGTATTTT
TRBV10-3	TRBJ2-5	NA	NA	CAISESQAASETQYF	TGTGCCATCAGTGAGTCCCAGGCAGCGTCAGAGACCCAGTACTTC
TRBV4-3	TRBJ2-7	TRBD2	NA	CASSQDMTSVVYEQYF	TGCGCCAGCAGCCAAGACATGACTAGCGTGGTCTACGAGCAGTACTTC
TRBV3-1/TRBV3-2	TRBJ2-1	TRBD2	NA	CASSQGSGLAGNEQFF	TGTGCCAGCAGCCAAGGGTCTGGGCTAGCGGGGAATGAGCAGTTCTTC
TRBV7-2	TRBJ1-2	TRBD1	NA	CASSLVTGDRANGYTF	TGTGCCAGCAGCTTAGTTACGGGGGACAGGGCGAATGGCTACACCTTC
TRBV29-1	TRBJ1-1	NA	NA	CSGRRGQANTEAFF	TGCAGCGGTAGGCGGGGGCAGGCGAACACTGAAGCTTTCTTT
TRBV12-5	TRBJ1-4	TRBD1	NA	CASGLVHQGANEKLFF	TGTGCTAGTGGTTTGGTCCATCAGGGGGCTAATGAAAAACTGTTTTTT
TRBV5-1	TRBJ2-1	TRBD1	NA	CASSSYDRDDNEQFF	TGCGCCAGCAGCAGCTACGACAGGGACGACAATGAGCAGTTCTTC
TRBV2	TRBJ1-4	TRBD1	NA	CASSGTVINEKLFF	TGTGCCAGCAGCGGGACAGTAATTAATGAAAAACTGTTTTTT
TRBV19	TRBJ1-1	NA	NA	CASSHKGDTEAFF	TGTGCCAGTAGCCACAAGGGGGACACTGAAGCTTTCTTT
TRBV7-8	TRBJ1-5	NA	few	CASSPRPRDRINQPQHF	TGTGCCAGCAGCCCCCGCCCGCGGGACCGAATCAATCAGCCCCAGCATTTT
TRBV5-6	TRBJ1-6	NA	once	CASSSGFSDVFEGSRSLHF	TGTGCCAGCAGTTCAGGATTTTCGGATGTCTTTGAGGGGTCGCGCTCCCTCCACTTT
TRBV7-2	TRBJ2-2	TRBD1	NA	CASSLRGTANTGELFF	TGTGCCAGCAGCTTAAGGGGGACAGCGAACACCGGGGAGCTGTTTTTT
TRBV7-2	TRBJ1-4	NA	NA	CASSLAGTPSEKLFF	TGTGCCAGCAGCTTAGCCGGGACTCCCTCGGAAAAACTGTTTTTT
TRBV5-5	TRBJ2-5	NA	NA	CASSLGQQETQYF	TGTGCCAGCAGCTTGGGGCAGCAAGAGACCCAGTACTTC
TRBV7-2	TRBJ2-1	NA	NA	CASSHSALGAYNEQFF	TGTGCCAGCAGCCATTCAGCACTTGGCGCATACAATGAGCAGTTCTTC
TRBV2	TRBJ1-5	TRBD1	NA	CASSEALLQGEAQHF	TGTGCCAGCAGTGAAGCGCTTCTGCAGGGGGAGGCCCAGCATTTT
TRBV15	TRBJ2-6	NA	NA	CATSRGASGANVLTF	TGTGCCACCAGCAGAGGAGCTTCCGGGGCCAACGTCCTGACTTTC
TRBV7-7	TRBJ2-3	NA	few	CAISATGSTDTQYF	TGTGCCATTAGTGCGACAGGTAGCACAGATACGCAGTATTTT
TRBV5-4	TRBJ1-1	NA	NA	CASSLAAGAGTEAFF	TGTGCCAGCAGCTTAGCTGCAGGGGCGGGCACTGAAGCTTTCTTT
TRBV2	TRBJ2-5	TRBD2	NA	CASSELGGETQYF	TGTGCCAGCAGTGAACTCGGGGGGGAGACCCAGTACTTC
TRBV28	TRBJ1-1	NA	NA	CASSLPDSEAFF	TGTGCCAGCAGTTTACCAGACAGTGAAGCTTTCTTT
TRBV7-2	TRBJ2-5	NA	NA	CASSAPGVQETQYF	TGTGCCAGCAGCGCCCCGGGAGTCCAAGAGACCCAGTACTTC
TRBV4-2	TRBJ1-2	NA	NA	CASSPQSEMSANYGYTF	TGTGCCAGCAGCCCCCAATCGGAAATGAGCGCTAACTATGGCTACACCTTC
TRBV4-1	TRBJ1-1	NA	NA	CASSQRTVNTEAFF	TGCGCCAGCAGCCAACGAACAGTGAACACTGAAGCTTTCTTT
TRBV6-5	TRBJ1-6	TRBD1	NA	CASSHRDRSNSPLHF	TGTGCCAGCAGTCACCGGGACAGATCCAATTCACCCCTCCACTTT
TRBV6-5	TRBJ2-2	NA	NA	CASSYGGYTGELFF	TGTGCCAGCAGTTACGGGGGTTACACCGGGGAGCTGTTTTTT
TRBV18	TRBJ2-1	NA	NA	CASSRVQGYEGEQFF	TGTGCCAGCTCACGGGTCCAGGGGTACGAAGGTGAGCAGTTCTTC
TRBV5-1	TRBJ2-3	TRBD2	NA	CASSKTSAGSPDTQYF	TGCGCCAGCAGCAAGACTAGCGCTGGGAGCCCAGATACGCAGTATTTT
TRBV4-1	TRBJ2-1	NA	NA	CASSHPGNEQFF	TGCGCCAGCAGCCACCCTGGGAATGAGCAGTTCTTC
TRBV19	TRBJ1-1	NA	NA	CASSIPDSLNTEAFF	TGTGCCAGTAGTATTCCGGACAGCTTGAACACTGAAGCTTTCTTT
TRBV23-1	TRBJ2-5	NA	once	CASSQSEVSSHVGTQYF	TGCGCCAGCAGTCAATCGGAAGTTTCCAGCCATGTTGGGACCCAGTACTTC
TRBV6-1	TRBJ1-5	NA	NA	CASSEEYLNQPQHF	TGTGCCAGCAGTGAAGAGTACTTGAATCAGCCCCAGCATTTT
TRBV10-3	TRBJ1-1	NA	once	CAISGDGLNTEAFF	TGTGCCATCAGTGGGGACGGACTGAACACTGAAGCTTTCTTT
TRBV4-3	TRBJ1-1	NA	once	CASSQLGINTEAFF	TGCGCCAGCAGCCAACTAGGGATCAACACTGAAGCTTTCTTT
TRBV7-2	TRBJ1-2	NA	NA	CASSLAQEYGYTF	TGTGCCAGCAGCTTAGCCCAGGAGTATGGCTACACCTTC
TRBV5-1	TRBJ1-1	NA	once	CASSLAGQSTAFF	TGCGCCAGCAGCTTGGCCGGGCAGTCGACGGCTTTCTTT
TRBV5-1	TRBJ2-7	TRBD2	NA	CASSFGLAGAGYEQYF	TGCGCCAGCAGCTTCGGACTAGCGGGGGCCGGCTACGAGCAGTACTTC
TRBV3-1/TRBV3-2	TRBJ2-7	TRBD2	NA	CASSQNSGGQLRTYEQYF	TGTGCCAGCAGCCAAAACAGCGGGGGACAACTCCGCACCTACGAGCAGTACTTC
TRBV4-2	TRBJ1-4	NA	NA	CASSQDQGVSEKLFF	TGTGCCAGCAGCCAAGATCAGGGAGTTAGTGAAAAACTGTTTTTT